Reported below is one TCR beta chain. The V gene end was trimmed by 1 base and the J gene end by 16 bases; junction bases not matched to a gene: 6. Germline V gene lookup returns CDR1 SGHAT and CDR2 FQNNGV. The CDR3 extends over 12 amino acids. The data were obtained in a study of blood T cell repertoires in COVID-19. Study at large: Spain, Italy and the United States supplied samples that represented acute and convalescent COVID-19.

Categorization into cohorts depended on clinical history that participants reported. As originally analysed: The assay estimated nucleated cells by amplifying reference gene primers. Data came from immunoSEQ multiplex PCR; TCRdb stores just in-frame clones and leaves some out. The V and J calls and the clone size are those of that table, but D and trimming were determined from the DNA. The table has 200,000 to 250,000 clones, about 91% seen once. The gene calls are TRBV11-2 and TRBJ2-1, with 8 bases identical to TRBD2. The receptor was derived from a man aged 18-30 years with acute COVID-19. Sample: PBMCs or T cells enriched from blood (not recorded which). This CDR3 reads CASSLVAGYLFF. The CDR3 bases are TGTGCCAGCAGCTTAGTAGCGGGGTATCTATTCTTC.